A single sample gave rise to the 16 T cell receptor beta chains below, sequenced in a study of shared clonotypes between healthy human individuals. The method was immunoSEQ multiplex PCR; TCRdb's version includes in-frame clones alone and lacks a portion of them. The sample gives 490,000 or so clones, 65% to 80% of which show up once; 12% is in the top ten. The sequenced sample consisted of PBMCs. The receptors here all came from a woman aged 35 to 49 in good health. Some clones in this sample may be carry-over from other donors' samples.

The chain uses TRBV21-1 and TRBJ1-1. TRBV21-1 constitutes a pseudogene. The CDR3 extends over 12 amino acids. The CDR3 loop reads CASSPGGTEAFF. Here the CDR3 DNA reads TGTGCCAGCAGTCCCGGGGGAACTGAAGCTTTCTTT.

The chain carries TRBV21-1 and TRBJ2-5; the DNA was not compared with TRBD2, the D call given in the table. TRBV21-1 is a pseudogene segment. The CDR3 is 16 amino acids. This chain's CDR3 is CASSKDSLAGPRAQYF. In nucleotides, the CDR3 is TGTGCCAGCAGCAAAGATAGTCTAGCAGGCCCCCGGGCCCAGTACTTC.

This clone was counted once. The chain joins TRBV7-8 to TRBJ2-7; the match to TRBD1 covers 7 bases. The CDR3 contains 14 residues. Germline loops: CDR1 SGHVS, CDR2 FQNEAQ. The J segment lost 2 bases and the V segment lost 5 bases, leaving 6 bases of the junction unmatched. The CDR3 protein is CASSMTGTPYEQYF. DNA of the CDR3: TGTGCCAGCAGCATGACAGGGACCCCCTACGAGCAGTACTTC.

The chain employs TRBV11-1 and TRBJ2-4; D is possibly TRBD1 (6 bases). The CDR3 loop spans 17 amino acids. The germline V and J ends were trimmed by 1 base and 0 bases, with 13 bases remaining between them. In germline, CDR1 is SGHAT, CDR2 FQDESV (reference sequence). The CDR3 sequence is CASSLGLDSLAKNIQYF. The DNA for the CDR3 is TGTGCCAGCAGCTTAGGTTTGGACAGCCTAGCCAAAAACATTCAGTACTTC.

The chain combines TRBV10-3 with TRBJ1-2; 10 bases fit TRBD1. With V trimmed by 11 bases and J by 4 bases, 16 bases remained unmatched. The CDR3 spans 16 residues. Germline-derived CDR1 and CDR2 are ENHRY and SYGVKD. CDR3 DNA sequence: TGTGCCCTCCGGACCGAGGACAGGGGGGGACCCTATGGCTACACCTTC. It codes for CALRTEDRGGPYGYTF.

The CDR3 loop reads CSGKGHGSNEKLFF. The CDR3 DNA reads as TGCAGCGGCAAGGGGCATGGGTCTAATGAAAAACTGTTTTTT. The gene calls are TRBV29-1 and TRBJ1-4, with D tentatively TRBD1 (5 bases). This CDR3 has 14 residues. From germline, CDR1 is SQVTM and CDR2 ANQGSEA. The V and J ends lost 7 bases and 3 bases respectively, with 15 bases between them.

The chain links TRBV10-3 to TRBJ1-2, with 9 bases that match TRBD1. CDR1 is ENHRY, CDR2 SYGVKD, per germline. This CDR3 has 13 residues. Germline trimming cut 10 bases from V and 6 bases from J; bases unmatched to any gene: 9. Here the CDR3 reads CATQTGGRDGYTF. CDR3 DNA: TGTGCCACCCAGACAGGGGGACGGGATGGCTACACCTTC.

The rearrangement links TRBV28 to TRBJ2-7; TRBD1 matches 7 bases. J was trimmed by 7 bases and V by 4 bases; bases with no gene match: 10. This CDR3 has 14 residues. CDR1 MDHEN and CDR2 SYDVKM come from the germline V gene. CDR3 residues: CASSSPPQGREQYF. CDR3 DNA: TGTGCCAGCAGTTCCCCCCCACAGGGGCGGGAGCAGTACTTC. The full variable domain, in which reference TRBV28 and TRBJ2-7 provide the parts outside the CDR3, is DVKVTQSSRYLVKRTGEKVFLECVQDMDHENMFWYRQDPGLGLRLIYFSYDVKMKEKGDIPEGYSVSREKKERFSLILESASTNQTSMYLCASSSPPQGREQYFGPGTRLTVT.

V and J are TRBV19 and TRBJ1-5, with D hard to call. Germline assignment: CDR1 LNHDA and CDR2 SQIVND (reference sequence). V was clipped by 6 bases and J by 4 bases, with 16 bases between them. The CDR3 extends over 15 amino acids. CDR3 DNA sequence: TGTGCCAGTAGGGCGCCGTGGCTAAGTAATCAGCCCCAGCATTTT. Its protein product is CASRAPWLSNQPQHF.

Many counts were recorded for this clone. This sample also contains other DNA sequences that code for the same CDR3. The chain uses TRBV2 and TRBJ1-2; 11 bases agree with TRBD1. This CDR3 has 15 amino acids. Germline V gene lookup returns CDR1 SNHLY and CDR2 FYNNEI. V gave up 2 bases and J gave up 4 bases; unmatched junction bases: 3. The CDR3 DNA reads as TGTGCCAGCAGTGAACCGGGACAGGGGGTCTATGGCTACACCTTC. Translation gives CASSEPGQGVYGYTF. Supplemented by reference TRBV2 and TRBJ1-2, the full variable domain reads EPEVTQTPSHQVTQMGQEVILRCVPISNHLYFYWYRQILGQKVEFLVSFYNNEISEKSEIFDDQFSVERPDGSNFTLKIRSTKLEDSAMYFCASSEPGQGVYGYTFGSGTRLTVV.

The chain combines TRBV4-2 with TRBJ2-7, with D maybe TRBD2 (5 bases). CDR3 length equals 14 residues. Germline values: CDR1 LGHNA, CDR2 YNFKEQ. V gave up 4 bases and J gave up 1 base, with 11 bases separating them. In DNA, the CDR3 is TGTGCCAGCAGCCCGAGGAGGCCATCCTACGAGCAGTACTTC. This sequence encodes CASSPRRPSYEQYF.

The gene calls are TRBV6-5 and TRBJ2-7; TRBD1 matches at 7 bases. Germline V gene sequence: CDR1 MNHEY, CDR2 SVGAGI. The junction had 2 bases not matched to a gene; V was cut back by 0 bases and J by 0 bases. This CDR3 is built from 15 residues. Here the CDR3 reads CASSYSGDSSYEQYF. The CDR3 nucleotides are TGTGCCAGCAGTTACTCCGGGGACAGCTCCTACGAGCAGTACTTC.

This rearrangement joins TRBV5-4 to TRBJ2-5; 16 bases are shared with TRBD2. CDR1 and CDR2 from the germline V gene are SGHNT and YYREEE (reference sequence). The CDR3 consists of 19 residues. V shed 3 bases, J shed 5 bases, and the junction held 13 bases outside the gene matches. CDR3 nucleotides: TGTGCCAGCAGCTCCGCCGGGACTAGCGGGAGGGCCGGGCGGGAGACCCAGTACTTC. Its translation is CASSSAGTSGRAGRETQYF. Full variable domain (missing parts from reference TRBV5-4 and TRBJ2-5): ETGVTQSPTHLIKTRGQQVTLRCSSQSGHNTVSWYQQALGQGPQFIFQYYREEENGRGNFPPRFSGLQFPNYSSELNVNALELDDSALYLCASSSAGTSGRAGRETQYFGPGTRLLVL.

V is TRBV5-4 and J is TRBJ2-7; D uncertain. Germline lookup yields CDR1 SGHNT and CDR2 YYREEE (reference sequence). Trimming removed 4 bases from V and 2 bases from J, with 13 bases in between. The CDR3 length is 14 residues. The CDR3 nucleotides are TGTGCCAGCAGCGCCACCGGATTTACCTACGAGCAGTACTTC. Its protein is CASSATGFTYEQYF.

The DNA of the CDR3 is TGTGCCAGCAGTGAAGAAGGGGACAGGGGGAGGACCCAGTACTTC. It specifies CASSEEGDRGRTQYF. The chain recombines TRBV6-1 with TRBJ2-5, with TRBD1 matching over 11 bases. The CDR3 is 15 residues long. CDR1 and CDR2 from the germline V gene are MNHNS and SASEGT. Trimming cost V 1 base and J 7 bases; bases outside gene matches: 5.

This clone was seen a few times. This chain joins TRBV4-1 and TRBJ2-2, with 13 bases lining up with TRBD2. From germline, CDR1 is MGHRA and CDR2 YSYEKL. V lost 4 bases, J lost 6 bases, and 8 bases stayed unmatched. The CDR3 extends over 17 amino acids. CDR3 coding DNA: TGCGCCAGCAGCCCCCCAACTAGCGGGAGGGCCCCCGGGGAGCTGTTTTTT. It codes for CASSPPTSGRAPGELFF.